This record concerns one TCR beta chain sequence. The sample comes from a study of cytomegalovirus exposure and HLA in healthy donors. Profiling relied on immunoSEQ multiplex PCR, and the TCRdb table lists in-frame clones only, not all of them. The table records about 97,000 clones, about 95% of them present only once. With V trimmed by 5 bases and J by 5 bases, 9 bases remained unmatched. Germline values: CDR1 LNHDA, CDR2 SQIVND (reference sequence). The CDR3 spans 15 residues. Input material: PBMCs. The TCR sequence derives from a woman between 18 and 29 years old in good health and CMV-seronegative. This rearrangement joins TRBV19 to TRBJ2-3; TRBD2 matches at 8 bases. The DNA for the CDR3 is TGTGCCAGTAGTGTACCAGCGGGGGCGGGAGATACGCAGTATTTT. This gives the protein CASSVPAGAGDTQYF.